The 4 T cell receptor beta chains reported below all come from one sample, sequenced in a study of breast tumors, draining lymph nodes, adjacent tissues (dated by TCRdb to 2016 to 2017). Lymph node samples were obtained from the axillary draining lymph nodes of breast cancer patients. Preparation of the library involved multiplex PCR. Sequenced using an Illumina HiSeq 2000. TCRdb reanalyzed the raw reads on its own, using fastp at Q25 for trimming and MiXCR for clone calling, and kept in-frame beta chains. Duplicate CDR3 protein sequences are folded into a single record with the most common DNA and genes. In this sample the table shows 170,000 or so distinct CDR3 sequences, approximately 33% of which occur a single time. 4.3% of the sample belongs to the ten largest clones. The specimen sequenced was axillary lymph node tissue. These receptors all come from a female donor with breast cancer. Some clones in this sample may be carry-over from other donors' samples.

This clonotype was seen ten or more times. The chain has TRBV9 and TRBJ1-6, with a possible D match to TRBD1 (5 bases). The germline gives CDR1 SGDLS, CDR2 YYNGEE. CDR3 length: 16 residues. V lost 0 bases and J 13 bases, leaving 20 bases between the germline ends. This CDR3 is CASSVEGDSGLLPLHF. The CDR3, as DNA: TGTGCCAGCAGCGTAGAGGGAGACAGTGGGCTTTTGCCCCTCCACTTT.

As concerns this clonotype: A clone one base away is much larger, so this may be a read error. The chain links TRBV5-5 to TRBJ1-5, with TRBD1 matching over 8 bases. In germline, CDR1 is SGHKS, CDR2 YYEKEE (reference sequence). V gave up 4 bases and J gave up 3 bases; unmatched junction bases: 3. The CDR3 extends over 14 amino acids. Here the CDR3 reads CASSPGQANQPQHF. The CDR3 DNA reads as TGTGCCAGCAGCCCGGGACAGGCCAATCAGCCCCAGCATTTT.

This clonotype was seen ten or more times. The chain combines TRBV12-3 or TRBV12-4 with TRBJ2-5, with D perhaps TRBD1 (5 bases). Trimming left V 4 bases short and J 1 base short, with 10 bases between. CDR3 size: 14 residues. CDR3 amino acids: CASSSSGLQETQYF. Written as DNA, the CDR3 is TGTGCCAGCAGTTCTTCAGGGCTCCAAGAGACCCAGTACTTC.

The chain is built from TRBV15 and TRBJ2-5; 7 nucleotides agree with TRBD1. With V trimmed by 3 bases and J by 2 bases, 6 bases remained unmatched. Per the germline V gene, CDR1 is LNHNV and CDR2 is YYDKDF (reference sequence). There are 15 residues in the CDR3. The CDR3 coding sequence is TGTGCCACCAGCAGCCAACAGGGGATTCAAGAGACCCAGTACTTC. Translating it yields CATSSQQGIQETQYF.